This T cell receptor beta chain was observed in a study of OX40 agonist ivuxolimab in advanced cancers. The CDR3 has 12 amino acids. V was clipped by 2 bases and J by 3 bases, with 5 bases between them. From germline, CDR1 is GTSNPN and CDR2 SVGIG (reference sequence). Using immunoSEQ multiplex PCR, the repertoire was profiled, and TCRdb retains in-frame clones only, with some absent. The table includes 65,000 to 95,000 clones, around 92% detected once. The source was CD4+ or CD8+ T cells sorted from blood, collected in a trial of the OX40 agonist ivuxolimab. The gene calls are TRBV30 and TRBJ2-1; no clear D gene. The sequence was obtained from an adult with an advanced solid tumor such as melanoma, head and neck, liver or kidney cancer. The CDR3 here is CAWSYFYNEQFF. Here the CDR3 DNA reads TGTGCCTGGAGTTACTTCTACAATGAGCAGTTCTTC.